This T cell receptor (beta chain) was identified in a study of blood T cell repertoires in COVID-19. With regard to this clone: At one boundary the junction diverges from the germline segment, which might be a read error. The sample has other DNA sequences that encode this CDR3 too.

Per the germline V gene, CDR1 is SNHLY and CDR2 is FYNNEI. The length of the CDR3 is 15 residues. As processed by the authors: Nucleated cell number was recorded as an estimate derived from reference gene primer amplification. Libraries were prepared by immunoSEQ multiplex PCR; TCRdb keeps only in-frame clonotypes and omits some of them. That table furnishes V, J and clone size, whereas the DNA furnished D and trimming. The sample has 70,000 or so clones, about 86% seen once. This receptor was obtained from a man aged 35-49 years with COVID-19, enrolled during active disease. Sequencing input: peripheral blood. The rearrangement uses TRBV2 and TRBJ2-2, with TRBD2 matching over 8 bases. CDR3 DNA: TGCGCCAGCCGCCAACTAGCGGCGAACACCGGGGAGCTGTTTTTT. Its protein is CASRQLAANTGELFF.